Presented here are 9 T cell receptor beta chains from one specimen sequenced in a study of blood T cell repertoires in COVID-19. The repertoire was sequenced with immunoSEQ multiplex PCR; TCRdb's copy has only in-frame clones and lacks some. The profile shows over 40,000 clones, 70% to 90% of them singletons. Material: peripheral blood. These TCRs come from a woman of 80 years or more with acute or convalescent COVID-19.

The rearrangement joins TRBV6-5 to TRBJ1-6, with D tentatively TRBD1 (6 bases). With 0 bases removed from V and 9 bases from J, the gap between germline ends came to 15 bases. The CDR3 runs 16 residues. Germline values: CDR1 MNHEY, CDR2 SVGAGI. Here the CDR3 reads CASSYSPQGSGSPLHF. The CDR3, as DNA: TGTGCCAGCAGTTACTCCCCACAGGGTTCGGGTTCACCCCTCCACTTT.

This chain connects TRBV19 to TRBJ1-2; D is undetermined. Germline CDR1 reads LNHDA; CDR2 reads SQIVND (reference sequence). The CDR3 extends over 14 amino acids. V gave up 1 base and J gave up 2 bases, with 8 bases separating them. The CDR3 bases are TGTGCCAGTAGTATAGGGGCCGTGAACTATGGCTACACCTTC. Protein: CASSIGAVNYGYTF.

This chain uses TRBV4-2 with TRBJ1-4; D uncertain. CDR3 length equals 15 residues. Germline loops: CDR1 LGHNA, CDR2 YNFKEQ. The V end was cut by 0 bases, the J end by 0 bases, with 5 bases between. This CDR3 reads CASSQDRATNEKLFF. CDR3 sequence (DNA): TGTGCCAGCAGCCAAGATCGGGCAACTAATGAAAAACTGTTTTTT.

This sequence joins TRBV10-3 and TRBJ2-2; 11 nucleotides line up with TRBD2. CDR1 and CDR2 (germline): ENHRY, SYGVKD. Germline trimming cut 5 bases from V and 5 bases from J; bases unmatched to any gene: 10. The CDR3 spans 17 residues. The chain's CDR3 is CAISPPLAGGRTGELFF. CDR3 sequence (DNA): TGTGCCATCAGTCCACCATTAGCGGGGGGGAGAACCGGGGAGCTGTTTTTT.

J is TRBJ2-5 and V is TRBV6-5; TRBD1 might be the D (6 bases). There are 13 residues in the CDR3. Germline V CDR1 and CDR2: MNHEY, SVGAGI. V lost 6 bases and J lost 5, with 13 bases in between. The CDR3 nucleotides read TGTGCCAGCAGACTACAGGGTATTGAGACCCAGTACTTC. Translation: CASRLQGIETQYF.

V is TRBV6-5 and J is TRBJ2-1, with a possible D match to TRBD2 (5 bases). Germline values: CDR1 MNHEY, CDR2 SVGAGI. This CDR3 is built from 13 residues. Trimming stripped 2 bases from V and 5 bases from J, with 7 bases between. The CDR3 spells CASSYKLDNEQFF. The CDR3 region has the DNA TGTGCCAGCAGTTACAAACTAGACAATGAGCAGTTCTTC.

The chain combines TRBV2 with TRBJ2-1, with 9 nucleotides matching TRBD2. The junction had 2 bases not matched to a gene; V was cut back by 1 base and J by 4 bases. The CDR3 totals 15 residues. The germline CDR1 and CDR2 sequences are SNHLY and FYNNEI. CDR3 loop: CASSEVAGAYNEQFF. In nucleotides, the CDR3 is TGTGCCAGCAGTGAAGTAGCGGGGGCATACAATGAGCAGTTCTTC.

The chain combines TRBV6-5 with TRBJ1-5; D remains ambiguous. The CDR3 runs 15 residues. Trimming stripped 7 bases from V and 0 bases from J, with 13 bases between. The germline V gene has CDR1 MNHEY and CDR2 SVGAGI. Here the CDR3 DNA reads TGTGCCAGCACCTTTGACGGGGATAGCAATCAGCCCCAGCATTTT. It translates to CASTFDGDSNQPQHF.

The V call is TRBV7-2, the J call TRBJ1-2, with TRBD1 as a possible D gene (5 bases). This CDR3 is 12 amino acids long. From germline, CDR1 is SGHTA and CDR2 FQGNSA. V was trimmed by 1 base and J by 8 bases, leaving 8 bases between them. The CDR3 reads CASSLEGHGYTF. The DNA of the CDR3 is TGTGCCAGCAGCTTAGAAGGACACGGCTACACCTTC.